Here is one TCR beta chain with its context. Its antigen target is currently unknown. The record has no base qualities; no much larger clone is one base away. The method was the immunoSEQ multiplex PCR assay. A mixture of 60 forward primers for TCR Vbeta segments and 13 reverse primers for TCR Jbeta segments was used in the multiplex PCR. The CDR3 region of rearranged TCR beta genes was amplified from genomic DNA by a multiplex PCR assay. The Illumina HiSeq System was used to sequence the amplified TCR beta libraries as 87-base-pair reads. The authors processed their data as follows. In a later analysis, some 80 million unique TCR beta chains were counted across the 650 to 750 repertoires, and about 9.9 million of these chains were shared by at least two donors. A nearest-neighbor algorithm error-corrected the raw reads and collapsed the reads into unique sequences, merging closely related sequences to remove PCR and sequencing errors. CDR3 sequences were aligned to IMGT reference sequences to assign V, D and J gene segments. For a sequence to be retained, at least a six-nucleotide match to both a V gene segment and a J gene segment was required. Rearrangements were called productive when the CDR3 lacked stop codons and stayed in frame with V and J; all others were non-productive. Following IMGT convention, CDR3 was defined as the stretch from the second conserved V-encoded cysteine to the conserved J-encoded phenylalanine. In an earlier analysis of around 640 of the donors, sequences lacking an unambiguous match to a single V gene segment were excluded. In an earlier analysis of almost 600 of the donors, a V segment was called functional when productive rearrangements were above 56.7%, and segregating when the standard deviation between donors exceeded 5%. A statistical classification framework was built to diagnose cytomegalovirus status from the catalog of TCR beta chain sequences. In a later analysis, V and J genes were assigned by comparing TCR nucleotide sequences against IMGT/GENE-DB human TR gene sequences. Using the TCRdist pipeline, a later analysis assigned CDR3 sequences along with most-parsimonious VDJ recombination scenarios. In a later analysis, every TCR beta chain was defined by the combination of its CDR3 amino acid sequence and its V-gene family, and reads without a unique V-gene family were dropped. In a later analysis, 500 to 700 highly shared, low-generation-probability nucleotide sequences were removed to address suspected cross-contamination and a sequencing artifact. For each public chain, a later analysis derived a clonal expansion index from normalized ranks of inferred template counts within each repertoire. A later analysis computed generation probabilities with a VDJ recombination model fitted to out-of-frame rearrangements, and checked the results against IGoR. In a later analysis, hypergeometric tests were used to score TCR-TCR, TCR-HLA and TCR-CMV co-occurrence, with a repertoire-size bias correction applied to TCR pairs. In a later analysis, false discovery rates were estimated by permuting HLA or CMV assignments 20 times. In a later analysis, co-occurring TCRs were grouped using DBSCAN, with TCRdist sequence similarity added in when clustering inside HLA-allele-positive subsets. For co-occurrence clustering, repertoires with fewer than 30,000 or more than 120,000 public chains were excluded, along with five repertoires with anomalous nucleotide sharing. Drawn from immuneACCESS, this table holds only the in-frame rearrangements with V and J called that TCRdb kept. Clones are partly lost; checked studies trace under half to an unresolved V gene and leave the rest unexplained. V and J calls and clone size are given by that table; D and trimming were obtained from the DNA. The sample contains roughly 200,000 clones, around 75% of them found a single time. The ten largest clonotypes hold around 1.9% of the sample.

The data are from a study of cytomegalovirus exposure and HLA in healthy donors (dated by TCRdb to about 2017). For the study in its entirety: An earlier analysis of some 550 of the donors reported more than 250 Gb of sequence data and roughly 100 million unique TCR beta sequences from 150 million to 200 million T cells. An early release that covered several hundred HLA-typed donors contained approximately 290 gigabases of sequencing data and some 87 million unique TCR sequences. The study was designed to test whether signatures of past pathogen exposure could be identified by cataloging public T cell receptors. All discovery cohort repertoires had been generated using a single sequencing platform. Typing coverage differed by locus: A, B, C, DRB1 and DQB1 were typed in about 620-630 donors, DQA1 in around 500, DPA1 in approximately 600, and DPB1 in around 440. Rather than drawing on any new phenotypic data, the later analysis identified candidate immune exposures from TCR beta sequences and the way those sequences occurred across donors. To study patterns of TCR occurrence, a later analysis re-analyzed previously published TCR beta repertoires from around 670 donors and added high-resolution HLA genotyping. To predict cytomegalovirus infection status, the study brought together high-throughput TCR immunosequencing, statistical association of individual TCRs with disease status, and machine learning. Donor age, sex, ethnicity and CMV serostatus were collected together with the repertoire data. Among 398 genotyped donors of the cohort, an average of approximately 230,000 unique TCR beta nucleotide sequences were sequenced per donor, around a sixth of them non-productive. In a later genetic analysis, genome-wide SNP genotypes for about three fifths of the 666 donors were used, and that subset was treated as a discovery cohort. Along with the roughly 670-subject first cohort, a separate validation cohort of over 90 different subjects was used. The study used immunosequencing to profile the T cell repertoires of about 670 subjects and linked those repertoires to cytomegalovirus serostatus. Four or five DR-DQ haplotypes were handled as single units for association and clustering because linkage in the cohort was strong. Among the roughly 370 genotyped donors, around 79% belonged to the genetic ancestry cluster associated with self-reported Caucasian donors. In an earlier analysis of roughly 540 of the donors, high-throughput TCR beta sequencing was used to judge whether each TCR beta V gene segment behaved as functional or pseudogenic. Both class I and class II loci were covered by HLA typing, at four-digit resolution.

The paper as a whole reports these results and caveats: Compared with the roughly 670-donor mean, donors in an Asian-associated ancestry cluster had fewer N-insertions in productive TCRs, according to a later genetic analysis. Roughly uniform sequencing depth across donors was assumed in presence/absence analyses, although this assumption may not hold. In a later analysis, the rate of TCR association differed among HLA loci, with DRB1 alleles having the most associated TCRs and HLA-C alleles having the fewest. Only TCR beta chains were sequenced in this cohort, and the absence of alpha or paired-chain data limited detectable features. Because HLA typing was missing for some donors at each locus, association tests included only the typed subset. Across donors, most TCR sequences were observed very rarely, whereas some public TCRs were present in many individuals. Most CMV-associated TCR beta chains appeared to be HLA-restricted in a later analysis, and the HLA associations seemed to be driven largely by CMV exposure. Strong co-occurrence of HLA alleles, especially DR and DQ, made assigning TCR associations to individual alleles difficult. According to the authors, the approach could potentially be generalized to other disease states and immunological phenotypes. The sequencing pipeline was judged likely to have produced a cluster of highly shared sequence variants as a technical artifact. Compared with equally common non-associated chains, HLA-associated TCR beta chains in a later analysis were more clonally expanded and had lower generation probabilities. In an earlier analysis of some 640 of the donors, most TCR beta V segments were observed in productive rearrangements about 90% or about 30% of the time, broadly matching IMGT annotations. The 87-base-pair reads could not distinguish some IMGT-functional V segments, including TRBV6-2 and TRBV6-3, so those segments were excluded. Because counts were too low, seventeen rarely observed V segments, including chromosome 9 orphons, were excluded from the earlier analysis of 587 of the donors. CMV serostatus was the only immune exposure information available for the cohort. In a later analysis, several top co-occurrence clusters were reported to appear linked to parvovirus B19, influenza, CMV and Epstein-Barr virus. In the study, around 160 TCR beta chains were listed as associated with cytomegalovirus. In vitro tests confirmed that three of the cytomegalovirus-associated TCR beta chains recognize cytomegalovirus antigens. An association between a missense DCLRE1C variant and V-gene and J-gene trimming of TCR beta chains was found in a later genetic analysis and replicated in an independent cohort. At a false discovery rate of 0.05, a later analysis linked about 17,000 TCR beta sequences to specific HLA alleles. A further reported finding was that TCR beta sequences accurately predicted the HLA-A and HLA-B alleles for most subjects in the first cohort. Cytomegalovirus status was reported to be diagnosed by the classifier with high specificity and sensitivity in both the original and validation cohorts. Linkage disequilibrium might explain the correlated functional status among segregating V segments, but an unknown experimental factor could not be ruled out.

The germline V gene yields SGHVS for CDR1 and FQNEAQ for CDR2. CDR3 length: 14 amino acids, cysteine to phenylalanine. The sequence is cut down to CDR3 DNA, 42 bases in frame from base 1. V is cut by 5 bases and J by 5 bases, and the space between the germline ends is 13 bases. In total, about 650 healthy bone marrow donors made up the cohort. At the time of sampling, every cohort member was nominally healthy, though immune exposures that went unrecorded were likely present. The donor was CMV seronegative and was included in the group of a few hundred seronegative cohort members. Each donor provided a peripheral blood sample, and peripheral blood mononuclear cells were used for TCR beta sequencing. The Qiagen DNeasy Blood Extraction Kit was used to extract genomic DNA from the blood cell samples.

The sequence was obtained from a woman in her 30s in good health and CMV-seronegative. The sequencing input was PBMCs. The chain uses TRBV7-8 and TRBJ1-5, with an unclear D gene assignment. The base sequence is TGTGCCAGCAGCCCCCGGACTGTATATCAGCCCCAGCATTTT. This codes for CASSPRTVYQPQHF.